This T cell receptor (beta chain) was recorded in a study of OX40 agonist ivuxolimab in advanced cancers. About the study: Patients were infused with ivuxolimab every 2 weeks at 0.01 to 10 mg/kg. With a range of roughly 20 to 85, age averaged about 59 years, and 65% to 85% were male. General study results and limits: Partial responders treated at 0.1-3.0 mg/kg exhibited clonal expansion among the lowest measured. Clonal expansion from baseline to week 6 occurred in both CD4+ and CD8+ T cells.

CDR3 size: 16 residues. Germline assignment: CDR1 SGHTA and CDR2 FQGNSA. V dropped 6 bases and J dropped 0 bases, with 14 bases sitting between them. Of note for this clone: The antigen is unknown.

Using immunoSEQ multiplex PCR, the repertoire was profiled, and TCRdb retains in-frame clones only, with some absent. The data show over 15,000 clones, with roughly 90% seen just once and roughly 15% held by the top ten. This receptor was taken from an adult with an advanced solid tumor such as melanoma, head and neck, liver or kidney cancer. The chain links TRBV7-2 to TRBJ1-4; D ambiguous. Sequences were derived from CD4+ or CD8+ T cells sorted from blood, sampled in a trial of the OX40 agonist ivuxolimab. CDR3 sequence reads: CASRLDPFATNEKLFF. CDR3 coding DNA: TGTGCCAGCAGGTTGGACCCCTTCGCAACTAATGAAAAACTGTTTTTT.